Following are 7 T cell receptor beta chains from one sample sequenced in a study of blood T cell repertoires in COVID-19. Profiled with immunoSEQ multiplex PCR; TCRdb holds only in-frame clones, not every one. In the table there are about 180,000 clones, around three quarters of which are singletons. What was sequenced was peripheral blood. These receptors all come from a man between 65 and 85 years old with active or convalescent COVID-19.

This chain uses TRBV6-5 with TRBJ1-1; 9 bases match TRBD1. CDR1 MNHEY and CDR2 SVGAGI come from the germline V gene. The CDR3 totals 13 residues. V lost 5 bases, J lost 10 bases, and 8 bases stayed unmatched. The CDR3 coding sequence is TGTGCCAGCAGTCAAACAGGGGGCCGTCCAGCTTTCTTT. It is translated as CASSQTGGRPAFF.

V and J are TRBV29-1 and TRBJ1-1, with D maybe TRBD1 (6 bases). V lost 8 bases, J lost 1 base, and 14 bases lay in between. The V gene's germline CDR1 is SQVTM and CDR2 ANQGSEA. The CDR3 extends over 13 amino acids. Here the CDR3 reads CSPRRTENTEAFF. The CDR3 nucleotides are TGCAGCCCGAGAAGGACAGAGAACACTGAAGCTTTCTTT.

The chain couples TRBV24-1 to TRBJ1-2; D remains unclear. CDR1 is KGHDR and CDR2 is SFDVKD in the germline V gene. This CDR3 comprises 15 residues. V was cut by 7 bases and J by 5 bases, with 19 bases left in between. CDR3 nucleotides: TGTGCCACCAGACGTGGGCCCCAGGAAGATTATGGCTACACCTTC. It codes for CATRRGPQEDYGYTF.

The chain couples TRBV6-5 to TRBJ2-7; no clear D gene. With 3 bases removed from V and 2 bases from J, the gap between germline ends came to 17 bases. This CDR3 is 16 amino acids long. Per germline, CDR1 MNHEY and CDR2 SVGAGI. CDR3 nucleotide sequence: TGTGCCAGCAGTTATAGGATCCGGAGTCCGGCCTACGAGCAGTACTTC. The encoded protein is CASSYRIRSPAYEQYF.

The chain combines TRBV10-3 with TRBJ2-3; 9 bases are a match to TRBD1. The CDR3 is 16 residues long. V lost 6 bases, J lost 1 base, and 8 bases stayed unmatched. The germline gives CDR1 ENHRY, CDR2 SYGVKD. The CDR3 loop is CAISEDRGRRTDTQYF. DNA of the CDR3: TGTGCCATCAGCGAAGACAGGGGGAGACGCACAGATACGCAGTATTTT.

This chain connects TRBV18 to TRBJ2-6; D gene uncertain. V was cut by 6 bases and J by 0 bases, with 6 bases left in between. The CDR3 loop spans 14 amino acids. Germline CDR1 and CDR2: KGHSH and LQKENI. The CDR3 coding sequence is TGTGCCAGCTCGGCAAGCTCTGGGGCCAACGTCCTGACTTTC. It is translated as CASSASSGANVLTF.

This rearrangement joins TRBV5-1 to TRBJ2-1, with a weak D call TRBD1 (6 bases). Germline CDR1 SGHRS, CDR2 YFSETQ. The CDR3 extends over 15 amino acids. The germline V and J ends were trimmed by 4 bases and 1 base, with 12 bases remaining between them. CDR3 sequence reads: CASSIQGSSYNEQFF. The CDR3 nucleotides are TGCGCCAGCAGCATACAGGGTAGTTCCTACAATGAGCAGTTCTTC.